The clone carrying this T cell receptor (beta chain) has only a few counts. The data originate from a study of beta chain features in type 1 diabetes. The investigators reverse transcribed all of the isolated RNA, so they sequenced expressed TCRB transcripts. Libraries were prepared by immunoSEQ multiplex PCR; TCRdb keeps only in-frame clonotypes and omits some of them. This sample has some 400,000 clones, with about 16% found just once. CDR3 length equals 16 residues. Germline V gene sequence: CDR1 SGHAT, CDR2 FQNNGV. Trimming left V 2 bases short and J 0 bases short, with 12 bases between. The chain carries TRBV11-2 and TRBJ2-3; D is unresolved. This TCR was sampled from a woman aged 18-29 years in good health. Material for sequencing was naive CD4+ T cells from blood. CDR3 sequence: CASSLFGGSSTDTQYF. In nucleotides, the CDR3 is TGTGCCAGCAGCTTATTCGGCGGATCTAGCACAGATACGCAGTATTTT.